The 19 T cell receptor beta chains below all came from one sample that was sequenced in a study of T cell repertoires in cytomegalovirus infection. TCRdb itself ran the reads through MiXCR, one entry per CDR3 protein. This table holds around 100,000 distinct CDR3 sequences, 23% found once. Sequenced material: CD8+ T cells from PBMCs. Receptors originate from a human donor in good health (CMV status not recorded). Some clones in this sample may be carry-over from other donors' samples.

This clonotype was detected ten times or more. The chain has TRBV6-2 or TRBV6-3 and TRBJ2-4; tentative D call: TRBD1 (6 bases). The CDR3 is 14 residues long. Germline CDR1 MNHEY, CDR2 SVGEGT. The V gene lost 8 bases and the J gene lost 8 bases, with 19 bases spanning the gap. Written as DNA, the CDR3 is TGTGCCAGCCGACAGATTTGGGGGCTTGACATTCAGTACTTC. As protein: CASRQIWGLDIQYF.

The table lists this clonotype with a few counts. V is TRBV6-2 or TRBV6-3 and J is TRBJ2-7; D is perhaps TRBD2 (6 bases). This CDR3 is 12 amino acids long. V dropped 2 bases and J dropped 7 bases, with 9 bases sitting between them. Germline V CDR1 and CDR2: MNHEY, SVGEGT. Here the CDR3 reads CASSYPAGEQYF. The CDR3 DNA reads TGTGCCAGCAGTTACCCGGCGGGGGAGCAGTACTTC.

The chain has TRBV30 and TRBJ1-6; D perhaps matches TRBD1 (5 bases). Between the trimmed V and J ends, which lost 0 bases and 9 bases, there was a span of 15 bases. The CDR3 sequence is 15 residues long. Germline loops: CDR1 GTSNPN, CDR2 SVGIG (reference sequence). CDR3: CAWSVIGQGVSPLHF. DNA for the CDR3: TGTGCCTGGAGTGTAATCGGGCAGGGTGTTTCACCCCTCCACTTT.

This clonotype was observed a handful of times. J is TRBJ1-2 and V is TRBV7-8; D gene uncertain. The germline V and J ends were trimmed by 0 bases and 10 bases, with 9 bases remaining between them. CDR3 length equals 12 residues. Germline-derived CDR1 and CDR2 are SGHVS and FQNEAQ. CDR3 sequence (DNA): TGTGCCAGCAGCTTAGCCCGGCGGGACTACACCTTC. Encoded protein: CASSLARRDYTF.

The chain links TRBV5-1 to TRBJ2-3; D remains unclear. This CDR3 has 14 amino acids. CDR1 and CDR2 from the germline V gene are SGHRS and YFSETQ. The ends were cut back, 0 bases at V and 2 bases at J, with 7 bases in the middle. CDR3 sequence reads: CASSLVDSTDTQYF. The CDR3 bases are TGCGCCAGCAGCTTGGTGGATTCCACAGATACGCAGTATTTT.

V gene TRBV3-1 combines with J gene TRBJ2-3; 7 bases align to TRBD1. V trimming: 4 bases; J trimming: 2 bases; junction bases outside the gene matches: 6. Germline values: CDR1 LGHDT, CDR2 YNNKEL (reference sequence). CDR3 length: 15 amino acids. This CDR3 is CASSPQGVSTDTQYF. CDR3 nucleotide sequence: TGTGCCAGCAGCCCCCAGGGGGTTTCCACAGATACGCAGTATTTT.

This clonotype occurred a few times. The genes are TRBV7-9 and TRBJ2-1; D gene uncertain. The CDR3 is 15 amino acids. V lost 5 bases to trimming and J lost 10 bases, with 21 bases between them. The germline gives CDR1 SEHNR, CDR2 FQNEAQ (reference sequence). The CDR3 DNA follows: TGTGCCAGCAGCCCAGACACTACTCTATTCGGGGAGCAGTTCTTC. Translated: CASSPDTTLFGEQFF.

This clonotype has only a few counts. The chain employs TRBV28 and TRBJ2-1, with 8 positions matching TRBD2. The V gene's germline CDR1 is MDHEN and CDR2 SYDVKM. With V trimmed by 8 bases and J by 7 bases, 22 bases remained unmatched. This CDR3 region has 18 residues. CDR3 coding DNA: TGTGCCAGCCGTCCTTCGGAGGTACGGGGGGGCGTTTGGAATGAGCAGTTCTTC. This translates into CASRPSEVRGGVWNEQFF.

The genes are TRBV20-1 and TRBJ2-2; D unclear. The CDR3 consists of 14 residues. V lost 6 bases and J lost 4, with 15 bases in between. Germline-derived CDR1 and CDR2 are DFQATT and SNEGSKA (reference sequence). The CDR3 sequence: CSAYRRASTGELFF. In DNA form, the CDR3 reads TGCAGTGCCTACCGCCGGGCCTCCACCGGGGAGCTGTTTTTT.

The sample holds a few counts of this clonotype. The chain recombines TRBV6-5 with TRBJ2-7, with no clear D. Looked up from germline, CDR1 is MNHEY and CDR2 is SVGAGI. The CDR3 is 13 residues long. Trimming took off 2 bases at V and 6 bases at J, with 11 bases between the two ends. The CDR3 loop is CASSYGTGSEQYF. The CDR3, as DNA: TGTGCCAGCAGTTACGGTACTGGGTCCGAGCAGTACTTC.

The V gene is TRBV2, the J gene TRBJ2-1; 12 positions agree with TRBD1. Germline CDR1 SNHLY, CDR2 FYNNEI. There are 13 residues in the CDR3. The CDR3 is CACAGTGGYEQFF. DNA of the CDR3: TGTGCATGCGCCGGGACAGGGGGCTATGAGCAGTTCTTC.

The chain combines TRBV7-6 with TRBJ2-1; D gene unclear. Germline-derived CDR1 and CDR2 are SGHVS and FNYEAQ. This CDR3 has 15 residues. Trimming left V 0 bases short and J 3 bases short, with 9 bases between. The CDR3 loop reads CASSLASTGYNEQFF. The CDR3 region has the DNA TGTGCCAGCAGCTTAGCCTCGACTGGCTACAATGAGCAGTTCTTC.

DNA of the CDR3: TGTGCCAGCAGCCCCAGTGGGGGAGATGAGCAGTTCTTC. It translates to CASSPSGGDEQFF. The genes are TRBV7-9 and TRBJ2-1, with D perhaps TRBD1 or TRBD2 (5 bases each). The CDR3 is made up of 13 amino acids. CDR1 SEHNR and CDR2 FQNEAQ come from the germline V gene (reference sequence). V lost 5 bases, J lost 8 bases, and 13 bases lay in between.

The chain is built from TRBV29-1 and TRBJ2-7, with D possibly being TRBD2 (6 bases). The CDR3 is 14 residues long. CDR1 is SQVTM, CDR2 ANQGSEA, per germline. Deletions cut 6 bases from V and 3 bases from J, with 18 bases between. CDR3 amino acids: CSVATGGANYEQYF. For the CDR3, the DNA is TGCAGCGTCGCTACCGGAGGGGCCAACTACGAGCAGTACTTC.

This clonotype was observed many times. V gene TRBV7-2 combines with J gene TRBJ2-7; 12 nucleotides match TRBD1. The CDR3 is 15 amino acids. V was clipped by 4 bases and J by 4 bases; unmatched bases: 5. The germline CDR1 and CDR2 sequences are SGHTA and FQGNSA. DNA of the CDR3: TGTGCCAGCAGCTCGGGACAGGGGGCGCCGTACGAGCAGTACTTC. This gives the protein CASSSGQGAPYEQYF.

The genes are TRBV19 and TRBJ2-7, with 12 bases matching TRBD1. Unmatched junction bases numbered 4, after V lost 4 bases and J lost 6 bases. CDR1 and CDR2 (germline): LNHDA, SQIVND (reference sequence). The CDR3 spans 14 residues. DNA for the CDR3: TGTGCCAGTAGTACCGGGACAGGGGGCGCCGAGCAGTACTTC. Translated, it gives CASSTGTGGAEQYF.

This clonotype has just a few counts. The chain links TRBV7-9 to TRBJ1-1; D uncertain. This CDR3 has 12 amino acids. The V end was cut by 1 base, the J end by 11 bases, with 11 bases between. Germline V gene data show CDR1 as SEHNR and CDR2 as FQNEAQ (reference sequence). The CDR3 protein is CASSLVPRGAFF. The CDR3 nucleotides are TGTGCCAGCAGCTTAGTACCCCGAGGGGCTTTCTTT. Together with reference TRBV7-9 and TRBJ1-1, the CDR3 gives the full variable domain: DTGVSQNPRHKITKRGQNVTFRCDPISEHNRLYWYRQTLGQGPEFLTYFQNEAQLEKSRLLSDRFSAERPKGSFSTLEIQRTEQGDSAMYLCASSLVPRGAFFGQGTRLTVV.

The chain is built from TRBV28 and TRBJ2-1, with D perhaps assigned TRBD1 or TRBD2 (5 bases each). V shed 10 bases and J shed 6 bases, with 19 bases lying between them. The CDR3 is made up of 14 amino acids. Germline V gene sequence: CDR1 MDHEN, CDR2 SYDVKM. CDR3 bases: TGTGCCATCAGGTCCGGGGCAGGTCTCAATGAGCAGTTCTTC. Residues: CAIRSGAGLNEQFF.

Many counts were recorded for this clonotype. The V gene is TRBV11-2, the J gene TRBJ2-1; 11 bases match TRBD1. The CDR3 runs 16 residues. Trimming took 5 bases from V and 3 from J; bases not matched to a gene: 6. The germline gives CDR1 SGHAT, CDR2 FQNNGV. For the CDR3, the DNA is TGTGCCAGCAGCCTTACGGACAGGGGGCTCTACAATGAGCAGTTCTTC. Amino acid sequence: CASSLTDRGLYNEQFF.